The 10 T cell receptor beta chains listed next were all sequenced from one sample in a study of cytomegalovirus exposure and HLA in healthy donors. This PCR relied on a set of 60 Vbeta primers and 13 Jbeta primers. The assay was immunoSEQ multiplex PCR, and TCRdb's table has in-frame clones only and misses some. The sample contains tens of thousands of clones, around 75% of which appear only once. Sequencing was carried out using PBMCs. These receptors were obtained from a woman in her forties in good health and CMV-seropositive.

The J gene is TRBJ2-3, the V gene TRBV5-1; 8 nucleotides agree with TRBD2. There are 15 residues in the CDR3. V lost 5 bases to trimming and J lost 4 bases; unmatched junction nucleotides: 9. Germline V gene data show CDR1 as SGHRS and CDR2 as YFSETQ. CDR3 residues: CASSPPTSAADTQYF. Here the CDR3 DNA reads TGCGCCAGCAGTCCCCCGACTAGCGCTGCAGATACGCAGTATTTT. The full variable domain, its missing parts supplied by reference TRBV5-1 and TRBJ2-3, is KAGVTQTPRYLIKTRGQQVTLSCSPISGHRSVSWYQQTPGQGLQFLFEYFSETQRNKGNFPGRFSGRQFSNSRSEMNVSTLELGDSALYLCASSPPTSAADTQYFGPGTRLTVL.

V gene TRBV7-6 combines with J gene TRBJ2-1; TRBD1 is a possible D gene (5 bases). Germline-derived CDR1 and CDR2 are SGHVS and FNYEAQ. The CDR3 is made up of 14 amino acids. Trimming removed 1 base from V and 6 bases from J, with 10 bases in between. CDR3 loop: CASSLGRQSNEQFF. The DNA for the CDR3 is TGTGCCAGCAGCTTAGGTCGACAGTCCAATGAGCAGTTCTTC.

The rearrangement joins TRBV11-2 to TRBJ2-5, with D perhaps matching TRBD2 (6 bases). V was clipped by 6 bases and J by 2 bases, with 10 bases between them. This CDR3 contains 13 residues. Germline-derived CDR1 and CDR2 are SGHAT and FQNNGV. CDR3 amino acids: CASSRRGQETQYF. CDR3 sequence (DNA): TGTGCCAGCAGTAGGCGGGGACAAGAGACCCAGTACTTC.

This clone was seen more than once but under ten times. The rearrangement joins TRBV6-5 to TRBJ1-5; D may be TRBD1 (6 bases). CDR3 size: 15 residues. Germline lookup yields CDR1 MNHEY and CDR2 SVGAGI. V was clipped by 6 bases and J by 6 bases, with 18 bases between them. In nucleotides, the CDR3 is TGTGCCAGCAGACGGGGTGGGGGCCGGGGTCAGCCCCAGCATTTT. Translated: CASRRGGGRGQPQHF.

The table lists this clone with a few counts. V and J are TRBV6-5 and TRBJ2-3; D unresolved. The CDR3 runs 14 residues. V was pared by 4 bases and J by 5 bases, with 13 bases between. The germline V gene has CDR1 MNHEY and CDR2 SVGAGI. CDR3 sequence reads: CASSSLSSGDTQYF. The CDR3 coding sequence is TGTGCCAGCAGTTCTTTAAGTAGTGGAGATACGCAGTATTTT.

The CDR3, as DNA: TGTGCCAGCAGCGTGTCAGGGGGTACGACTGAAGCTTTCTTT. It specifies CASSVSGGTTEAFF. The chain joins TRBV9 to TRBJ1-1; 7 bases match TRBD1. The CDR3 spans 14 residues. V lost 2 bases, J lost 5 bases, and 6 bases stayed unmatched. Per the germline V gene, CDR1 is SGDLS and CDR2 is YYNGEE.

The V and J genes are TRBV29-1 and TRBJ2-7; D perhaps matches TRBD1 (6 bases). CDR1 and CDR2 from the germline V gene are SQVTM and ANQGSEA. With 7 bases removed from V and 2 bases from J, the gap between germline ends came to 24 bases. The CDR3 has 16 amino acids. CDR3 in amino acids: CSDLVGEWTDTYEQYF. The CDR3 region has the DNA TGCAGCGACCTCGTCGGGGAATGGACAGATACCTACGAGCAGTACTTC.

This chain connects TRBV30 to TRBJ2-7, with D perhaps TRBD1 (5 bases). V lost 3 bases to trimming and J lost 2 bases, with 8 bases between them. The CDR3 totals 12 residues. Germline lookup yields CDR1 GTSNPN and CDR2 SVGIG (reference sequence). This CDR3 reads CAWRGLTYEQYF. The CDR3 DNA follows: TGTGCCTGGAGGGGGCTTACCTACGAGCAGTACTTC.

V gene TRBV25-1 combines with J gene TRBJ1-1, with D tentatively TRBD1 (6 bases). The length of the CDR3 is 13 residues. CDR1 is MGHDK and CDR2 is SYGVNS in the germline V gene. V was cut by 1 base and J by 5 bases, with 8 bases left in between. CDR3 bases: TGTGCCAGCAGTGAATCTAGGGGGACTGAAGCTTTCTTT. Protein sequence: CASSESRGTEAFF.

The chain joins TRBV28 to TRBJ2-7; TRBD1 agrees at 9 bases. V lost 6 bases to trimming and J lost 4 bases; unmatched junction nucleotides: 13. CDR3 size: 16 residues. Germline V lookup: CDR1 MDHEN, CDR2 SYDVKM. Here the CDR3 DNA reads TGTGCCAGCAGGCAGGGCGGGGACAGGGCGTGGTACGAGCAGTACTTC. Its translation is CASRQGGDRAWYEQYF. Full variable domain (missing parts from reference TRBV28 and TRBJ2-7): DVKVTQSSRYLVKRTGEKVFLECVQDMDHENMFWYRQDPGLGLRLIYFSYDVKMKEKGDIPEGYSVSREKKERFSLILESASTNQTSMYLCASRQGGDRAWYEQYFGPGTRLTVT.